Detailed here is one TCR beta chain. This entry comes from a study of CD8+ T cells in alopecia areata. V was shortened by 4 bases and J by 2 bases, with 25 bases between the two germline ends. CDR3 length: 18 amino acids. Germline values: CDR1 SGHRS, CDR2 YFSETQ. Following extraction, RNA underwent reverse transcription to cDNA, which served as the sequencing template. Produced via immunoSEQ multiplex PCR; TCRdb's table is partial and in-frame only. In the table there are under 65,000 clones, 44% of which are singletons. The source material was NKG2D-low CD8+ T cells sorted from blood. This TCR derives from a human donor with alopecia areata. V is TRBV5-1 and J is TRBJ2-7, with D possibly matching TRBD2 (5 bases). In nucleotides, the CDR3 is TGCGCCAGCAGCGCCGAAAATCAGAGGGCGGCCTTTACCTACGAGCAGTACTTC. This codes for CASSAENQRAAFTYEQYF.